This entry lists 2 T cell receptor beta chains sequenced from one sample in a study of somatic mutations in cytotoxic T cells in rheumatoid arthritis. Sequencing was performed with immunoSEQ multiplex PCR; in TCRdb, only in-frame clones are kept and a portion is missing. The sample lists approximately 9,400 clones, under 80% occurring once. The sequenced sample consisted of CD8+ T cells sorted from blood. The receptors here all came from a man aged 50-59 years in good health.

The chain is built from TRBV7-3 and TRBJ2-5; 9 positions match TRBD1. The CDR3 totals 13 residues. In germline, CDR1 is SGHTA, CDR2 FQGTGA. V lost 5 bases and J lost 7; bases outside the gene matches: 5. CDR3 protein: CASSDRGVGTQYF. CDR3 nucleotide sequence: TGTGCCAGCAGCGACAGGGGGGTCGGGACCCAGTACTTC.

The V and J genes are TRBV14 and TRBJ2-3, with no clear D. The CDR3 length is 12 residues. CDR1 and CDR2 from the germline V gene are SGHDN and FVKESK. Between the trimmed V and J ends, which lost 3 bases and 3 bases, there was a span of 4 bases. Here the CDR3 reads CASSQRTDTQYF. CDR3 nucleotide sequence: TGTGCCAGCAGCCAGAGGACAGATACGCAGTATTTT.